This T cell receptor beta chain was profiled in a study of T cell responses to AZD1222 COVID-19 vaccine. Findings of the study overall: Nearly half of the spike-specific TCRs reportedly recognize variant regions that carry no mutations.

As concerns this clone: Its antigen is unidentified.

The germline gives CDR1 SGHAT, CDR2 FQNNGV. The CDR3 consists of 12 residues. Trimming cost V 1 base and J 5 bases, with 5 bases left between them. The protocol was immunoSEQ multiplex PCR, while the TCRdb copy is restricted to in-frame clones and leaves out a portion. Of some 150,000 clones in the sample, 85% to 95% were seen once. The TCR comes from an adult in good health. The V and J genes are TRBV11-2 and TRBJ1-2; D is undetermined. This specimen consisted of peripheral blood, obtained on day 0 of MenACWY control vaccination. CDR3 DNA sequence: TGTGCCAGCAGCTTAGCCCAATATGGCTACACCTTC. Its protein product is CASSLAQYGYTF.